The sequence of this T cell receptor (beta chain) was determined in a study of identical twins. Findings of the study overall: The analysis was cross-sectional rather than longitudinal within donors.

This clonotype was seen repeatedly, ten times or more. Its antigen is unidentified. Trimming removed 0 bases from V and 12 bases from J, with 12 bases in between. There are 13 residues in the CDR3. Germline loops: CDR1 KGHSH, CDR2 LQKENI. Every sampled donor was Caucasian and healthy. TCRdb independently ran MiXCR on the 5' RACE reads; one entry per CDR3 protein. The data hold 600,000 to 700,000 distinct CDR3 sequences, with over 20% observed a single time. This sample was also put to use in a study of T cells expressing NK-cell markers. That work states: Four of the donors also had these clonotypes leading their CD3+CD56-NKG2C+ fraction.

The sample comprised PBMCs. The clonotype comes from a woman between 18 and 30 years old in good health. The chain combines TRBV18 with TRBJ2-1; no clear D gene. In DNA form, the CDR3 reads TGTGCCAGCTCACCACCTAGTTGGGCTGGGCAGTTCTTC. Its translation is CASSPPSWAGQFF.